A single sample gave rise to the 15 T cell receptor beta chains below, sequenced in a study of T cell repertoires in ileal Crohn's disease. Produced via immunoSEQ multiplex PCR; TCRdb's table is partial and in-frame only. The table has around 16,000 clones, over 50% seen once. Sequenced: ileal tissue. The origin of the receptors is an adult with Crohn's disease.

The CDR3 loop reads CAPSREGRVPTSNQPQHF. The CDR3 DNA reads as TGTGCCCCTTCACGGGAGGGGAGGGTTCCCACTAGCAATCAGCCCCAGCATTTT. The chain uses TRBV27 and TRBJ1-5; tentative D call: TRBD1 (5 bases). The germline V gene has CDR1 MNHEY and CDR2 SMNVEV (reference sequence). V lost 11 bases, J lost 0 bases, and 26 bases lay in between. The CDR3 has 18 amino acids.

This clone was picked up one time. The chain has TRBV6-1 and TRBJ2-7, with 7 bases matching TRBD2. The J segment lost 5 bases and the V segment lost 1 base, leaving 8 bases of the junction unmatched. Germline CDR1 reads MNHNS; CDR2 reads SASEGT. This CDR3 spans 15 amino acids. This CDR3 reads CASSEGAGARHEQYF. DNA of the CDR3: TGTGCCAGCAGTGAAGGTGCGGGAGCGAGGCACGAGCAGTACTTC.

This clone was seen a few times. The chain carries TRBV27 and TRBJ1-1; no definite D call. This CDR3 is 14 amino acids long. CDR1 MNHEY and CDR2 SMNVEV come from the germline V gene (reference sequence). V was trimmed by 6 bases and J by 2 bases, leaving 13 bases between them. The CDR3 region has the DNA TGTGCCAGCAGAATAAACAGAGATAACACTGAAGCTTTCTTT. Encoded protein: CASRINRDNTEAFF.

The chain employs TRBV5-1 and TRBJ2-1, with 10 nucleotides matching TRBD2. Germline V gene sequence: CDR1 SGHRS, CDR2 YFSETQ. V lost 0 bases and J lost 4; bases outside the gene matches: 1. The CDR3 is 15 residues long. CDR3 sequence: CASSLEAGGYNEQFF. CDR3 bases: TGCGCCAGCAGCTTGGAAGCGGGAGGGTACAATGAGCAGTTCTTC.

This chain links TRBV14 with TRBJ2-1; D gene ambiguous. Between the trimmed V and J ends, which lost 3 bases and 3 bases, there was a span of 3 bases. Germline-derived CDR1 and CDR2 are SGHDN and FVKESK. The CDR3 is 12 residues long. The CDR3 DNA reads as TGTGCCAGCAGCCACTTCTACAATGAGCAGTTCTTC. Translating it yields CASSHFYNEQFF. Full variable domain (outside the CDR3, taken from reference TRBV14 and TRBJ2-1): EAGVTQFPSHSVIEKGQTVTLRCDPISGHDNLYWYRRVMGKEIKFLLHFVKESKQDESGMPNNRFLAERTGGTYSTLKVQPAELEDSGVYFCASSHFYNEQFFGPGTRLTVL.

The chain joins TRBV7-2 to TRBJ1-2, with 7 bases identical to TRBD1. V shed 0 bases, J shed 5 bases, and the junction held 9 bases outside the gene matches. The CDR3 covers 16 residues. In germline, CDR1 is SGHTA, CDR2 FQGNSA. CDR3 nucleotide sequence: TGTGCCAGCAGCTTAGCTACAGGGGCGAACCGATATGGCTACACCTTC. As protein: CASSLATGANRYGYTF.

The gene calls are TRBV6-6 and TRBJ2-1, with unresolved D. Trimming pared 11 bases from V and 1 base from J, leaving 12 bases between. The germline gives CDR1 MNHNY, CDR2 SVGAGI (reference sequence). The CDR3 sequence is 13 residues long. The CDR3 region is CASRGRSYNEQFF. The CDR3 DNA reads TGTGCCTCCCGAGGAAGGTCCTACAATGAGCAGTTCTTC.

This chain links TRBV2 with TRBJ2-3; 7 bases align to TRBD1. The CDR3 runs to 14 residues. The ends lost 7 bases at V and 1 base at J; junction bases unmatched: 5. Germline V gives CDR1 SNHLY, CDR2 FYNNEI. The CDR3: CASKVGQGTDTQYF. The CDR3 nucleotides read TGTGCCAGCAAAGTAGGACAGGGCACAGATACGCAGTATTTT.

V usage is TRBV9 and J usage is TRBJ1-2, with D possibly TRBD1 on 6 matching bases. The germline CDR1 and CDR2 sequences are SGDLS and YYNGEE. The V end was cut by 3 bases, the J end by 3 bases, with 18 bases between. There are 16 residues in the CDR3. The CDR3: CASSAGHIGQYYGYTF. The DNA of the CDR3 is TGTGCCAGCAGCGCAGGACATATCGGACAGTACTATGGCTACACCTTC.

The genes are TRBV27 and TRBJ1-1; maybe TRBD1 (6 bases). Germline V gene lookup returns CDR1 MNHEY and CDR2 SMNVEV (reference sequence). V was shortened by 4 bases and J by 7 bases, with 16 bases between the two germline ends. This CDR3 comprises 14 residues. The chain's CDR3 is CASSYGQPGGEAFF. The CDR3 nucleotides are TGTGCCAGCAGTTACGGACAGCCTGGAGGTGAAGCTTTCTTT.

This chain connects TRBV18 to TRBJ2-3, with D possibly being TRBD2 (5 bases). CDR1 KGHSH and CDR2 LQKENI come from the germline V gene. The CDR3 is 13 residues long. The germline V and J ends were trimmed by 2 bases and 12 bases, with 15 bases remaining between them. The CDR3 protein is CASSPNGLETQYF. The CDR3 DNA reads TGTGCCAGCTCACCAAATGGACTGGAAACACAGTATTTT.

This rearrangement joins TRBV14 to TRBJ2-6, with D unresolved. CDR3 length equals 15 residues. Between the trimmed V and J ends, which lost 4 bases and 0 bases, there was a span of 7 bases. Germline CDR1 is SGHDN and CDR2 is FVKESK. CDR3 amino acids: CASSPLHSGANVLTF. CDR3 in DNA: TGTGCCAGCAGCCCACTCCACTCTGGGGCCAACGTCCTGACTTTC.

This clone was counted only a few times. V gene TRBV18 combines with J gene TRBJ1-1, with D unclear. The CDR3 spans 12 residues. Looked up from germline, CDR1 is KGHSH and CDR2 is LQKENI. The V and J ends lost 5 bases and 1 base respectively, with 5 bases between them. The CDR3 here is CASSTRNTEAFF. The CDR3 DNA sequence: TGTGCCAGCTCAACCAGGAACACTGAAGCTTTCTTT.

This clone came up a few times. The chain uses TRBV19 and TRBJ1-5, with D uncertain. The CDR3 totals 15 residues. Looked up from germline, CDR1 is LNHDA and CDR2 is SQIVND (reference sequence). Trimming shortened V by 1 base and J by 2 bases, and 9 bases separated the two germline ends. The CDR3 DNA follows: TGTGCCAGTAGTATAGTGACCGGGGGCAATCAGCCCCAGCATTTT. Amino acid sequence: CASSIVTGGNQPQHF.

J is TRBJ2-7 and V is TRBV27; TRBD2 aligns across 10 bases. Germline trimming cut 4 bases from V and 5 bases from J; bases unmatched to any gene: 11. CDR3 length: 16 amino acids. Per the germline V gene, CDR1 is MNHEY and CDR2 is SMNVEV (reference sequence). The CDR3 DNA follows: TGTGCCAGCAGTTCCTTTAGACTAGCGGGCGGCAACGAGCAGTACTTC. It is translated as CASSSFRLAGGNEQYF.